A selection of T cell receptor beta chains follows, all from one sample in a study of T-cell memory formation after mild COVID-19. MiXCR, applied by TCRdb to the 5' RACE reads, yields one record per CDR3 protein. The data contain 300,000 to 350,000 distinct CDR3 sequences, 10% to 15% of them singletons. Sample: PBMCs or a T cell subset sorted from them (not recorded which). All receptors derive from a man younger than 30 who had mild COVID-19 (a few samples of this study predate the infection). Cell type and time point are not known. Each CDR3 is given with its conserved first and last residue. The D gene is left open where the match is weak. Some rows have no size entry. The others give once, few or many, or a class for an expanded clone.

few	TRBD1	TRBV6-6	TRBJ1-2	CASLKGQGIPNYGYTF	TGTGCCAGCTTGAAAGGACAGGGTATACCTAACTATGGCTACACCTTC
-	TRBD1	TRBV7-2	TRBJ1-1	CASSLRGLGEAFF	TGTGCCAGCAGCTTAAGGGGGCTGGGTGAAGCTTTCTTT
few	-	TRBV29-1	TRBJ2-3	CSVGVVPWDTDTQYF	TGCAGCGTTGGGGTTGTCCCTTGGGACACAGATACGCAGTATTTT
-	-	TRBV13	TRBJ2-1	CASSPRGQGSGEQFF	TGTGCCAGCAGCCCGAGGGGGCAGGGTAGCGGGGAGCAGTTCTTC
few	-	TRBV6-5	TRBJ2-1	CASRTSRSYNEQFF	TGTGCCAGCAGAACATCTCGGTCCTACAATGAGCAGTTCTTC
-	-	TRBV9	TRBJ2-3	CASSVTGDTQYF	TGTGCCAGCAGCGTAACCGGGGATACGCAGTATTTT
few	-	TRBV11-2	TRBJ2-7	CASSLDRASYEQYF	TGTGCCAGCAGCTTAGATCGGGCATCCTACGAGCAGTACTTC
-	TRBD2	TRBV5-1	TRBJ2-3	CASSLLAGDLTDTQYF	TGCGCCAGCAGCTTGCTAGCGGGCGACCTCACAGATACGCAGTATTTT
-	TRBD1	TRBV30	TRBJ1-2	CAYGQGQGYTF	TGTGCCTATGGACAGGGCCAGGGCTACACCTTC
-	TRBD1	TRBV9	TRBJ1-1	CASSVVGDSLNTEAFF	TGTGCCAGCAGCGTAGTAGGGGACAGTTTGAACACTGAAGCTTTCTTT
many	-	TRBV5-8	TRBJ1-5	CASSLSQPQHF	TGTGCCAGCAGCTTGAGTCAGCCCCAGCATTTT
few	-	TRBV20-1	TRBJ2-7	CSARDPRGPFEQYF	TGCAGTGCTAGAGATCCGCGGGGACCCTTCGAGCAGTACTTC
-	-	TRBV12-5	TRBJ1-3	CASGRGNTIYF	TGTGCTAGCGGTCGGGGAAACACCATATATTTT
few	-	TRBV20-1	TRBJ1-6	CSASREGNSPLHF	TGCAGTGCTTCCAGGGAAGGGAATTCACCCCTCCACTTT
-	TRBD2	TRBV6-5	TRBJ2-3	CAIGLVGTDTQYF	TGTGCCATCGGACTAGTCGGCACAGATACGCAGTATTTT
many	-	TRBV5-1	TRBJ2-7	CASSNGASYEQYF	TGCGCCAGCAGCAACGGGGCGTCCTACGAGCAGTACTTC
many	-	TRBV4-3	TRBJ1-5	CASSQGAYSNQPQHF	TGCGCCAGCAGCCAAGGGGCCTATAGCAATCAGCCCCAGCATTTT
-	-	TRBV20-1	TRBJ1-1	CSATRGGNTEAFF	TGCAGTGCCACGAGGGGTGGAAACACTGAAGCTTTCTTT
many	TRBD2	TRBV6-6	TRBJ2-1	CASLLAGAGEQFF	TGTGCCAGCTTGCTAGCGGGGGCTGGTGAGCAGTTCTTC
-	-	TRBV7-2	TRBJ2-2	CARSLDPSNTGELFF	TGTGCCAGAAGCTTAGATCCCTCGAACACCGGGGAGCTGTTTTTT
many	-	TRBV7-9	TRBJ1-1	CASSLGVGLNTEAFF	TGTGCCAGCAGCTTAGGGGTTGGTCTCAACACTGAAGCTTTCTTT
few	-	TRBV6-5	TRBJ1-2	CASSYSLQGIFGYTF	TGTGCCAGCAGTTACTCGCTTCAGGGGATATTCGGCTACACCTTC
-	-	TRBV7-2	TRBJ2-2	CASSWGLGAGELFF	TGTGCCAGCAGCTGGGGACTGGGGGCCGGGGAGCTGTTTTTT
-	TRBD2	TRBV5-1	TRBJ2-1	CASSLGTSGWDEQFF	TGCGCCAGCAGCCTCGGGACTAGCGGCTGGGATGAGCAGTTCTTC
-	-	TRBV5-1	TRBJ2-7	CASSLVGPRAQYF	TGCGCCAGCAGCTTGGTGGGTCCTAGGGCGCAGTACTTC
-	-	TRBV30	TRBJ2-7	CAWSTSSYEQYF	TGTGCCTGGTCTACCAGCTCCTACGAGCAGTACTTC
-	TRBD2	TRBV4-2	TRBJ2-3	CASSPSLAGAGDTQYF	TGTGCCAGCAGCCCGTCACTAGCGGGGGCGGGGGATACGCAGTATTTT
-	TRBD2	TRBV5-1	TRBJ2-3	CATRELAGGPDTQYF	TGCGCCACGCGGGAACTAGCGGGGGGTCCAGATACGCAGTATTTT
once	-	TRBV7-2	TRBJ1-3	CASSPRMRGSGGTIYF	TGTGCCAGCAGCCCGCGAATGCGGGGGTCGGGAGGGACCATATATTTT
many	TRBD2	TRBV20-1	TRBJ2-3	CSARDHLAVKNTQYF	TGCAGTGCTAGAGATCATCTAGCGGTGAAGAATACGCAGTATTTT
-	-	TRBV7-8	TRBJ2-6	CASSRGGANVLTF	TGTGCCAGCAGCCGGGGTGGGGCCAACGTCCTGACTTTC
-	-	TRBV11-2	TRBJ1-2	CASSLDQAGNGYTF	TGTGCCAGCAGCTTAGATCAGGCCGGCAATGGCTACACCTTC
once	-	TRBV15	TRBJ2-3	CATSIYRTPDTQYF	TGTGCCACCAGCATATACCGCACGCCAGATACGCAGTATTTT
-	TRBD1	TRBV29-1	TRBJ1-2	CSVEDRDYGYTF	TGCAGCGTAGAGGACAGGGACTATGGCTACACCTTC
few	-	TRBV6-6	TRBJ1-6	CASSWDAMGSPLHF	TGTGCCAGCAGTTGGGACGCTATGGGTTCACCCCTCCACTTT
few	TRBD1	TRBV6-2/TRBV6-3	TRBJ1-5	CASRRSPGQGGGNQPQHF	TGTGCCAGCAGGAGGAGCCCGGGACAGGGGGGCGGCAATCAGCCCCAGCATTTT
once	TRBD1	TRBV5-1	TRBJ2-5	CASSWTERDSQETQYF	TGCGCCAGCAGCTGGACGGAAAGGGACAGTCAAGAGACCCAGTACTTC
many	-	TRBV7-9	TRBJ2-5	CASSLSARAQETQYF	TGTGCCAGCAGCTTAAGCGCCAGGGCCCAAGAGACCCAGTACTTC
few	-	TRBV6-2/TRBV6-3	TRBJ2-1	CASGQGPGDEQFF	TGTGCCAGCGGCCAGGGCCCTGGGGATGAGCAGTTCTTC
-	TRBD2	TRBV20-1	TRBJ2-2	CSARDRTSGRTGELFF	TGCAGTGCTAGAGATAGGACTAGCGGACGCACCGGGGAGCTGTTTTTT
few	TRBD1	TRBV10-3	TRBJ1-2	CAIFSQDRTLNYGYTF	TGTGCCATATTCTCCCAGGACAGGACTCTTAACTATGGCTACACCTTC
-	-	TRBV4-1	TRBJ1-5	CASSQDMGRANQPQHF	TGCGCCAGCAGCCAAGATATGGGCAGGGCTAATCAGCCCCAGCATTTT
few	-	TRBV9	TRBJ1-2	CASSVFGGYGYTF	TGTGCCAGCAGCGTATTCGGGGGCTATGGCTACACCTTC
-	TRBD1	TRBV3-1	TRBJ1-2	CASSQATGGYGYTF	TGTGCCAGCAGCCAAGCTACAGGGGGCTATGGCTACACCTTC
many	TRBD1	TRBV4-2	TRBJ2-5	CASSTVGPGGQETQYF	TGTGCCAGCAGCACCGTTGGGCCAGGGGGCCAAGAGACCCAGTACTTC